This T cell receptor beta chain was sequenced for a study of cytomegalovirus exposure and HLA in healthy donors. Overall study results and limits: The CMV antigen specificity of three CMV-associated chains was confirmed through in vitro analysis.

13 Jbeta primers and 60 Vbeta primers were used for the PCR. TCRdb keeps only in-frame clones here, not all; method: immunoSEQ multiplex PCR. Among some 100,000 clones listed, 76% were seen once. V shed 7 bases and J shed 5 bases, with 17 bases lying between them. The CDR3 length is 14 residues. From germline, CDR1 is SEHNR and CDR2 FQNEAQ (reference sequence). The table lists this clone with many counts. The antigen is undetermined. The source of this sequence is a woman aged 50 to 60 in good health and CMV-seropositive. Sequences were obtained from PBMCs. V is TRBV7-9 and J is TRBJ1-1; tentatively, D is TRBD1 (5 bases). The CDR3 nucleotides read TGTGCCAGCACCCTGGAGGGGAAGAAGACTGAAGCTTTCTTT. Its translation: CASTLEGKKTEAFF.